This section outlines one T cell receptor beta chain sequence together with its context. This clone showed up just a few times. The specificity of this receptor is unknown. No much larger clone is present one base from it, and per-base qualities are unavailable. V drops 2 bases and J drops 8 bases, leaving 10 bases in between. Including the terminal cysteine and phenylalanine, the CDR3 comprises 13 residues. CDR3 DNA only is kept here, 39 bases in frame from base 1. Sequences SNHLY (CDR1) and FYNNEI (CDR2) are obtained from the germline V gene. The data originate from a study of T cells in tumors after PD-1 blockade (dated by TCRdb to the late 2010s). For the study in its entirety: Patients with prior checkpoint blockade, systemic immunosuppressant use, or recent radiotherapy or other anti-cancer therapy within 4 weeks were excluded. To compare clonotypes in blood and tumor, bulk TCR sequencing was done on some 10 peripheral blood samples taken from roughly 5 patients. RECIST version 1.1 was used to evaluate clinical response. A subset of patients also received ongoing daily vismodegib 150 mg during anti-PD-1 treatment. Patients received pembrolizumab 200 mg every 3 weeks or cemiplimab 350 mg every 2 weeks. Peripheral blood samples averaged around 110,000 TCR templates (range 24,679-257,772) and 36,000 or so unique clonotypes. Paired single-cell RNA and TCR sequencing was done in the study on site-matched tumors from patients with BCC or SCC, both before and after anti-PD-1 therapy.

For bulk TCRbeta sequencing, genomic DNA was extracted from tumor biopsies or peripheral blood, and input amounts ranged from 616 ng to 6,004 ng. Histologically proven advanced or metastatic basal or squamous cell carcinoma was present in all patients, all of whom were poor candidates for surgical resection. The basal cell carcinoma cohort was made up of roughly eleven patients, and bulk tumor TCR sequencing was performed for about 8 of these patients. Paper-wide results and their limitations: About 41% of tumor TCR clonotypes were found in blood, and some novel exhausted tumor clones appeared in pre-treatment blood, suggesting peripheral recruitment. Where the novel T cell clones came from was not determined, and possible sources could include lymphoid organs or rare unexpanded clones inside the tumor or in the tumor periphery.

The immunoSEQ platform was used for deep TCRbeta sequencing. Per the original workflow: Only productive rearrangements were exported from the immunoSEQ Analyzer for downstream analysis. Bulk TCRbeta clonotypes were assigned T cell phenotypes by matching to single-cell RNA+TCR-seq clones sharing the same TCRbeta sequence. Clone enrichment in tumor was computed as tumor frequency divided by PBMC frequency from bulk TCR sequencing. TCRs were grouped by GLIPH into specificity groups, defined as clusters of distinct TCRs likely recognizing common antigens via shared CDR3 motifs. In TCRdb, the immuneACCESS table is reduced to in-frame sequences with V and J assigned. These tables do not hold every clone; where another copy was compared, an unresolved V gene accounts for under half, and the others remain unexplained. V, J and clone size were drawn from that table, and D and trimming were deduced from the DNA. The sample yields under 50,000 clones; more than 65% were counted once. The ten largest account for 7.5% to 9.5% of the sample.

The chain is encoded by TRBV2 joined to TRBJ2-1; no D gene can be assigned with confidence. The sample was PBMCs, taken before anti-PD-1 therapy. This receptor was taken from a human donor with advanced basal cell or squamous cell carcinoma (not recorded which). CDR3 sequence: CASSEPGIYEQFF. The DNA sequence reads TGTGCCAGCAGTGAACCGGGCATCTATGAGCAGTTCTTC.